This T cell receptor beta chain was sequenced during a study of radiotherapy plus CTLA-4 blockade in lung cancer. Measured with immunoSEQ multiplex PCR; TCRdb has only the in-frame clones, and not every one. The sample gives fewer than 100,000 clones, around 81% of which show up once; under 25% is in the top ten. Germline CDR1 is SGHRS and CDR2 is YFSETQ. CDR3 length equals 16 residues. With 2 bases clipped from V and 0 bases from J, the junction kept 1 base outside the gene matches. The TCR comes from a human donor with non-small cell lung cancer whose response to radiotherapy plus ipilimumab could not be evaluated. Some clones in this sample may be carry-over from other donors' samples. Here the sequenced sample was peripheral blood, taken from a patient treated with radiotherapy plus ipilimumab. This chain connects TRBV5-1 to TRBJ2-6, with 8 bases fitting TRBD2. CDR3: CASSFGTSSGANVLTF. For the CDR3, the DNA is TGCGCCAGCAGCTTCGGGACTAGCTCTGGGGCCAACGTCCTGACTTTC. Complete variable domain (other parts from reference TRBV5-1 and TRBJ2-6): KAGVTQTPRYLIKTRGQQVTLSCSPISGHRSVSWYQQTPGQGLQFLFEYFSETQRNKGNFPGRFSGRQFSNSRSEMNVSTLELGDSALYLCASSFGTSSGANVLTFGAGSRLTVL.